This paragraph covers one TCR beta chain sequence. This entry comes from a study of OX40 agonist ivuxolimab in advanced cancers. Per germline, CDR1 MDHEN and CDR2 SYDVKM. V was clipped by 8 bases and J by 2 bases, with 10 bases between them. This CDR3 is 12 amino acids long. Assay used: immunoSEQ multiplex PCR; TCRdb lists only in-frame clones, some missing. The table includes 80,000 to 130,000 clones, just over 90% detected once. V and J are TRBV28 and TRBJ2-7, with D perhaps given as TRBD1 or TRBD2 (5 bases each). Sequenced material: CD4+ or CD8+ T cells sorted from blood, taken in a trial of the OX40 agonist ivuxolimab. The sequence came from an adult with an advanced solid tumor such as melanoma, head and neck, liver or kidney cancer. The CDR3 region has the DNA TGTGCCAGCCTTAGGGACCCCTACGAGCAGTACTTC. Its protein is CASLRDPYEQYF. Drawing the rest from reference TRBV28 and TRBJ2-7, the complete variable domain is DVKVTQSSRYLVKRTGEKVFLECVQDMDHENMFWYRQDPGLGLRLIYFSYDVKMKEKGDIPEGYSVSREKKERFSLILESASTNQTSMYLCASLRDPYEQYFGPGTRLTVT.